The 14 T cell receptor beta chains given below trace back to one sample, sequenced in a study of cytomegalovirus exposure and HLA in healthy donors. Use of 60 Vbeta and 13 Jbeta primers characterized the PCR. TCRdb's copy holds only in-frame clones and misses some; the assay was immunoSEQ multiplex PCR. The sample contains 100,000 to 150,000 clones, roughly 79% of which appear only once. The sequencing input was PBMCs. The source of these receptors is a boy aged 2 to 10 in good health and CMV-seronegative.

This sequence joins TRBV7-2 and TRBJ1-5; D not certain. The germline V and J ends were trimmed by 2 bases and 7 bases, with 12 bases remaining between them. The germline V gene has CDR1 SGHTA and CDR2 FQGNSA. This CDR3 comprises 14 residues. The CDR3 spells CASSLKGRGQPQHF. CDR3 DNA: TGTGCCAGCAGCTTAAAAGGGCGGGGACAGCCCCAGCATTTT.

This chain connects TRBV4-2 to TRBJ2-3; 9 positions agree with TRBD2. Looked up from germline, CDR1 is LGHNA and CDR2 is YNFKEQ. The CDR3 consists of 17 residues. The J segment lost 6 bases and the V segment lost 0 bases, leaving 10 bases of the junction unmatched. CDR3 DNA: TGTGCCAGCAGCCAAGATTTCCAGCGGGAGGCTCCGGATACGCAGTATTTT. This encodes CASSQDFQREAPDTQYF.

About this clone: Compared with germline, one end of the junction differs, possibly owing to a read error. This chain uses TRBV7-9 with TRBJ2-7; unclear D gene. Per the germline V gene, CDR1 is SEHNR and CDR2 is FQNEAQ (reference sequence). This CDR3 is built from 13 residues. CDR3: CSSSYYTNYEQYF. CDR3 DNA sequence: TGTTCCAGCAGCTATTACACTAACTACGAGCAGTACTTC.

The chain has TRBV11-2 and TRBJ2-7; D perhaps matches TRBD1 (5 bases). Germline CDR1 and CDR2: SGHAT and FQNNGV. This CDR3 is built from 14 residues. Trimming cost V 4 bases and J 6 bases, with 16 bases left between them. The CDR3 is CASSSSTVFVEQYF. CDR3 sequence (DNA): TGTGCCAGCAGCTCCTCGACAGTCTTCGTCGAGCAGTACTTC.

Here the CDR3 reads CASSPLALAGGPSSYNEQFF. CDR3 nucleotides: TGTGCCAGCTCACCCCTCGCCCTAGCGGGGGGCCCCAGCTCCTACAATGAGCAGTTCTTC. This chain uses TRBV18 with TRBJ2-1; 11 bases line up with TRBD2. Germline lookup yields CDR1 KGHSH and CDR2 LQKENI. Trimming at V came to 3 bases and at J to 0 bases, leaving 13 bases not matched to a gene. The CDR3 sequence is 20 residues long.

V is TRBV7-3 and J is TRBJ1-1; D perhaps matches TRBD1 (5 bases). CDR1 and CDR2 (germline): SGHTA, FQGTGA. The CDR3 is 14 amino acids. V lost 2 bases and J lost 1, with 8 bases in between. CDR3 DNA sequence: TGTGCCAGCAGCTTAGACGGGGGGAACACTGAAGCTTTCTTT. Translated, it gives CASSLDGGNTEAFF. The variable domain in full, with the rest retrieved from reference TRBV7-3 and TRBJ1-1, is GAGVSQTPSNKVTEKGKYVELRCDPISGHTALYWYRQSLGQGPEFLIYFQGTGAADDSGLPNDRFFAVRPEGSVSTLKIQRTERGDSAVYLCASSLDGGNTEAFFGQGTRLTVV.

DNA for the CDR3: TGTGCCACCCACGCCTCGGGAACTAGCAGTCCAGGGACCCAGTACTTC. Translating it yields CATHASGTSSPGTQYF. This chain joins TRBV10-3 and TRBJ2-5, with D maybe TRBD2 (6 bases). Germline CDR1 and CDR2: ENHRY and SYGVKD. The CDR3 runs to 16 residues. Trimming took off 10 bases at V and 7 bases at J, with 28 bases between the two ends.

This chain uses TRBV19 with TRBJ2-6; 8 nucleotides match TRBD1. This CDR3 has 16 amino acids. V shed 5 bases and J 4 bases; nucleotides not matched to a gene: 7. Germline V lookup: CDR1 LNHDA, CDR2 SQIVND (reference sequence). The CDR3 DNA follows: TGTGCCAGTAGTCCCCCAGGGGGCGCCGGGGCCAACGTCCTGACTTTC. This codes for CASSPPGGAGANVLTF. Combining the CDR3 with reference TRBV19 and TRBJ2-6 gives the whole variable domain DGGITQSPKYLFRKEGQNVTLSCEQNLNHDAMYWYRQDPGQGLRLIYYSQIVNDFQKGDIAEGYSVSREKKESFPLTVTSAQKNPTAFYLCASSPPGGAGANVLTFGAGSRLTVL.

V gene TRBV2 combines with J gene TRBJ1-5, with TRBD1 identical over 7 bases. V was pared by 3 bases and J by 6 bases, with 23 bases of the junction left unmatched. The length of the CDR3 is 20 residues. Germline V gene lookup returns CDR1 SNHLY and CDR2 FYNNEI. In DNA form, the CDR3 reads TGTGCCAGCAGTGACCTCCCCGGGACAGCCGACTTTAAGATCTCTCAGCCCCAGCATTTT. Translating it yields CASSDLPGTADFKISQPQHF.

This chain joins TRBV19 and TRBJ1-1, with 7 bases matching TRBD1. This CDR3 comprises 16 residues. V trimming: 5 bases; J trimming: 0 bases; junction bases outside the gene matches: 9. The germline CDR1 and CDR2 sequences are LNHDA and SQIVND (reference sequence). The CDR3 here is CASSPPTGTMNTEAFF. The CDR3 region has the DNA TGTGCCAGTAGTCCTCCGACAGGGACCATGAACACTGAAGCTTTCTTT.

The rearrangement uses TRBV2 and TRBJ2-5; TRBD1 aligns across 10 bases. The DNA end is more similar to TRBJ2-7, so the J call may be wrong. The V gene's germline CDR1 is SNHLY and CDR2 FYNNEI. The CDR3 runs 13 residues. CDR3 amino acids: CASSYRDRGEQYF. CDR3 nucleotide sequence: TGTGCCAGCAGCTACCGGGACAGGGGCGAGCAGTACTTC.

This chain links TRBV7-9 with TRBJ2-2; tentatively, D is TRBD1 (5 bases). The length of the CDR3 is 16 residues. V lost 9 bases to trimming and J lost 5 bases, with 22 bases between them. In germline, CDR1 is SEHNR, CDR2 FQNEAQ (reference sequence). CDR3 sequence: CASTPKGEIRTGELFF. The CDR3 DNA reads as TGTGCCAGTACCCCTAAAGGGGAAATTCGGACCGGGGAGCTGTTTTTT.

The chain has TRBV6-5 and TRBJ2-3, with TRBD2 matching 7 bases. The CDR3 contains 15 residues. The trim removed 5 bases at V and 2 bases at J, leaving 7 bases unmatched. The germline gives CDR1 MNHEY, CDR2 SVGAGI. CDR3 in DNA: TGTGCCAGCAGTGGATCTAGCGGTCTCACAGATACGCAGTATTTT. This translates into CASSGSSGLTDTQYF.

This sequence joins TRBV29-1 and TRBJ2-1, with 10 positions matching TRBD1. Germline V CDR1 and CDR2: SQVTM, ANQGSEA. The CDR3 is 13 amino acids. The V segment lost 4 bases and the J segment 6 bases; nucleotides outside the gene matches: 3. CDR3 nucleotide sequence: TGCAGCGTTGCAGGGACAGGGGCCAATGAGCAGTTCTTC. Encoded protein: CSVAGTGANEQFF.